The 9 T cell receptor beta chains reported below all come from one sample, sequenced in a study of T cell responses to AZD1222 COVID-19 vaccine (dated by TCRdb to the early 2020s). The time point label corresponds to: about 28 days (+/-7) after the second vaccine dose. Library generation was performed with the immunoSEQ multiplex PCR assay. Drawn from immuneACCESS, this table holds only the in-frame rearrangements with V and J called that TCRdb kept. Clones are partly lost; checked studies trace under half to an unresolved V gene and leave the rest unexplained. This sample has 70,000 to 85,000 clones in its table, and approximately 83% of those were observed once. Of the sample, about 1.3% is held by the ten largest clones. Sequenced material: peripheral blood, taken 28 days after the second AZD1222 dose. The receptors here all came from an adult who received the AZD1222 COVID-19 vaccine.

The chain recombines TRBV9 with TRBJ2-4; 9 bases fit TRBD1. After removal of 0 bases from V and 8 bases from J, the junction contained 12 bases not matched to a gene. This CDR3 is built from 17 residues. The V gene's germline CDR1 is SGDLS and CDR2 YYNGEE. The CDR3 protein is CASSVGGTRDRADIQYF. The CDR3 coding sequence is TGTGCCAGCAGCGTAGGAGGGACCCGGGACAGGGCGGACATTCAGTACTTC.

A few counts support this clone. V and J are TRBV28 and TRBJ1-1; no clear D. The V and J ends lost 6 bases and 2 bases respectively, with 4 bases between them. Per germline, CDR1 MDHEN and CDR2 SYDVKM. The CDR3 totals 11 residues. CDR3 region: CASRHNTEAFF. In DNA, the CDR3 is TGTGCCAGCAGACATAACACTGAAGCTTTCTTT.

This chain uses TRBV7-3 with TRBJ2-1; 14 nucleotides agree with TRBD2. The CDR3 length is 17 residues. Germline V lookup: CDR1 SGHTA, CDR2 FQGTGA. Trimming at V came to 2 bases and at J to 2 bases, leaving 2 bases not matched to a gene. The CDR3 protein is CASSLRGLAGAYNEQFF. As DNA, the CDR3 is TGTGCCAGCAGCTTACGGGGACTAGCGGGAGCCTACAATGAGCAGTTCTTC.

The chain combines TRBV30 with TRBJ1-2; possibly TRBD1 for D (5 bases). CDR3 size: 13 residues. The germline CDR1 and CDR2 sequences are GTSNPN and SVGIG (reference sequence). The CDR3 here is CVSSQGRDGGYTF. CDR3 nucleotide sequence: TGTGTCTCAAGCCAGGGAAGGGACGGTGGCTACACCTTC. Based on the CDR3 plus reference TRBV30 and TRBJ1-2, the full variable domain is SQTIHQWPATLVQPVGSPLSLECTVEGTSNPNLYWYRQAAGRGLQLLFYSVGIGQISSEVPQNLSASRPQDRQFILSSKKLLLSDSGFYLCVSSQGRDGGYTFGSGTRLTVV.

This chain links TRBV29-1 with TRBJ1-2; possible D gene TRBD1, 5 bases. Germline lookup yields CDR1 SQVTM and CDR2 ANQGSEA. This CDR3 is built from 11 residues. V lost 2 bases and J lost 7, with 8 bases in between. CDR3 loop: CSVETGFGYTF. The CDR3 DNA reads TGCAGCGTTGAAACAGGATTTGGCTACACCTTC.

CDR3 bases: TGTGCCAGCAGCCAAGACCCTAGCGGGGCCTACGAGCAGTACTTC. Translating it yields CASSQDPSGAYEQYF. The chain employs TRBV3-1 (or the pseudogene TRBV3-2) and TRBJ2-7, with 9 bases matching TRBD2. Germline CDR1 and CDR2: LGHDT and YNNKEL (reference sequence). The J segment lost 2 bases and the V segment lost 0 bases, leaving 2 bases of the junction unmatched. This CDR3 is built from 15 residues.

This clone was seen a handful of times. This chain links TRBV18 with TRBJ2-7; D possibly matches TRBD1 or TRBD2 (5 bases each). Trimming took off 3 bases at V and 6 bases at J, with 12 bases between the two ends. The CDR3 consists of 13 residues. Germline V gene lookup returns CDR1 KGHSH and CDR2 LQKENI. For the CDR3, the DNA is TGTGCCAGCTCACCCATGGGACGGTCCGAGCAGTACTTC. This sequence encodes CASSPMGRSEQYF.

The V and J genes are TRBV6-2 or TRBV6-3 and TRBJ2-7; 11 bases are a match to TRBD2. Germline lookup yields CDR1 MNHEY and CDR2 SVGEGT. The trim removed 2 bases at V and 2 bases at J, leaving 5 bases unmatched. The CDR3 runs to 16 residues. Here the CDR3 reads CASSYPRLAGTYEQYF. The DNA for the CDR3 is TGTGCCAGCAGTTACCCCAGACTAGCGGGGACCTACGAGCAGTACTTC.

The chain joins TRBV29-1 to TRBJ2-1; 14 positions match TRBD2. The CDR3 consists of 17 residues. Germline CDR1 and CDR2: SQVTM and ANQGSEA. Trimming took 1 base from V and 2 from J; bases not matched to a gene: 4. As DNA, the CDR3 is TGCAGCGTTGAAGGGGGGACTAGCGGGGGCACCTACAATGAGCAGTTCTTC. Residues: CSVEGGTSGGTYNEQFF.